One and the same sample provided the 30 T cell receptor beta chains below, sequenced in a study of PD-L1 blockade in urothelial cancer (dated by TCRdb to the late 2010s). Libraries were made using the immunoSEQ multiplex PCR assay. The table comes from immuneACCESS by way of TCRdb, which keeps in-frame sequences with V and J called. Part of the clones is missing from these tables; in studies checked, under half for an unresolved V gene and the rest for unknown reasons. Here the sample has about 95,000 clones; around 90% occur a single time. The ten largest clones capture about 2% of the sample. This specimen's time point label, interpreted: pretreatment peripheral blood. The sequencing used PBMCs, collected around atezolizumab (anti-PD-L1) treatment. The receptors shown here come from a man between 60 and 70 years old with urothelial cancer.

This clone has only one observation. The V call is TRBV18, the J call TRBJ1-1; 7 bases are a match to TRBD1. The CDR3 loop spans 15 amino acids. Germline trimming cut 5 bases from V and 7 bases from J; bases unmatched to any gene: 13. Germline V gene lookup returns CDR1 KGHSH and CDR2 LQKENI. The CDR3 sequence: CASSTQTGVDVEAFF. CDR3 nucleotides: TGTGCCAGCTCAACCCAAACAGGGGTGGACGTTGAAGCTTTCTTT.

V and J are TRBV6-5 and TRBJ2-7, with 12 bases identical to TRBD1. With V trimmed by 5 bases and J by 4 bases, 3 bases remained unmatched. Germline V gene lookup returns CDR1 MNHEY and CDR2 SVGAGI. The CDR3 runs 14 residues. CDR3 in DNA: TGTGCCAGCAGTCGGGACAGGGGGCAATACGAGCAGTACTTC. Translating gives CASSRDRGQYEQYF.

This rearrangement joins TRBV19 to TRBJ2-3; 8 bases line up with TRBD1. Germline V gene data show CDR1 as LNHDA and CDR2 as SQIVND (reference sequence). The CDR3 sequence is 16 residues long. V lost 8 bases to trimming and J lost 0 bases; unmatched junction nucleotides: 10. The CDR3 region is CASADRGFTSTDTQYF. DNA of the CDR3: TGTGCCAGTGCTGACAGGGGATTCACTAGCACAGATACGCAGTATTTT.

CDR3 sequence: CASRSGVSGNTIYF. CDR3 nucleotide sequence: TGTGCCAGCAGGTCAGGGGTATCAGGAAACACCATATATTTT. This chain joins TRBV6-6 and TRBJ1-3; D perhaps matches TRBD1 (6 bases). The length of the CDR3 is 14 residues. Germline V gene sequence: CDR1 MNHNY, CDR2 SVGAGI (reference sequence). V was shortened by 6 bases and J by 4 bases, with 13 bases between the two germline ends.

The chain employs TRBV28 and TRBJ1-2; weak D call: TRBD1 (5 bases). The CDR3 runs to 15 residues. The germline V gene has CDR1 MDHEN and CDR2 SYDVKM. Deletions cut 6 bases from V and 3 bases from J, with 17 bases between. CDR3 coding DNA: TGTGCCAGCAGCACCCGAGGGGCGGGGGACTATGGCTACACCTTC. It encodes CASSTRGAGDYGYTF.

This clone is a singleton in its sample. CDR3 coding DNA: TGCGCCAGCAGCCAAGCCGGCGGGAGGGCCGGGGAGCTGTTTTTT. As protein: CASSQAGGRAGELFF. This rearrangement joins TRBV4-3 to TRBJ2-2, with TRBD2 identical over 9 bases. Trimming took 1 base from V and 6 from J; bases not matched to a gene: 3. Germline lookup yields CDR1 LGHNA and CDR2 YSLEER. The CDR3 is 15 residues long.

CDR3: CASSSTVVYGYTF. The CDR3 DNA sequence: TGTGCCAGCAGTTCCACAGTAGTCTATGGCTACACCTTC. The chain employs TRBV6-5 and TRBJ1-2; no definite D call. This CDR3 contains 13 residues. V lost 4 bases to trimming and J lost 4 bases, with 10 bases between them. Germline V gene sequence: CDR1 MNHEY, CDR2 SVGAGI.

The rearrangement joins TRBV7-3 to TRBJ1-2; possible D gene TRBD1, 6 bases. The CDR3 totals 14 residues. Germline values: CDR1 SGHTA, CDR2 FQGTGA. V was pared by 4 bases and J by 3 bases, with 12 bases between. CDR3 region: CASSYGPGDYGYTF. CDR3 in DNA: TGTGCCAGCAGCTACGGGCCAGGGGACTATGGCTACACCTTC.

The chain joins TRBV2 to TRBJ1-5; possible D gene TRBD1, 6 bases. Germline CDR1 and CDR2: SNHLY and FYNNEI. There are 15 residues in the CDR3. V shed 6 bases and J shed 0 bases, with 12 bases lying between them. The CDR3 reads CASSGTGNSNQPQHF. The CDR3, as DNA: TGTGCCAGCAGCGGTACAGGGAATAGCAATCAGCCCCAGCATTTT.

The J gene is TRBJ1-5, the V gene TRBV28; D is uncertain. Germline values: CDR1 MDHEN, CDR2 SYDVKM. This CDR3 contains 15 residues. V dropped 5 bases and J dropped 3 bases, with 14 bases sitting between them. This CDR3 is CASSPQDGINQPQHF. In nucleotides, the CDR3 is TGTGCCAGCAGTCCCCAGGACGGGATCAATCAGCCCCAGCATTTT.

The gene calls are TRBV7-8 and TRBJ1-1, with no clear D. CDR1 SGHVS and CDR2 FQNEAQ come from the germline V gene. V was cut by 3 bases and J by 4 bases, with 21 bases left in between. The CDR3 covers 17 residues. CDR3 nucleotides: TGTGCCAGCAGCTTCGGCCTAGCGGCCACCTGGGGCACTGAAGCTTTCTTT. Translating it yields CASSFGLAATWGTEAFF.

The J gene is TRBJ2-7, the V gene TRBV10-3; 8 bases match TRBD1. Losses at the gene ends were 4 bases for V and 0 bases for J; bases not matched to a gene: 5. Per the germline V gene, CDR1 is ENHRY and CDR2 is SYGVKD. The CDR3 extends over 15 amino acids. The CDR3: CAISAPGQVSYEQYF. The CDR3 bases are TGTGCCATCAGTGCCCCGGGACAGGTCTCCTACGAGCAGTACTTC.

The chain combines TRBV30 with TRBJ2-1; TRBD2 agrees at 11 bases. V shed 1 base, J shed 5 bases, and the junction held 4 bases outside the gene matches. Per germline, CDR1 GTSNPN and CDR2 SVGIG (reference sequence). The CDR3 is 15 residues long. CDR3 in DNA: TGTGCCTGGAGTGCGAAGGGACTAGCGGACAATGAGCAGTTCTTC. Translation gives CAWSAKGLADNEQFF.

The chain carries TRBV5-1 and TRBJ2-7, with 8 bases aligning to TRBD1. The CDR3 spans 15 residues. V lost 4 bases to trimming and J lost 6 bases; unmatched junction nucleotides: 12. In germline, CDR1 is SGHRS, CDR2 YFSETQ. CDR3 nucleotides: TGCGCCAGCAGCGCCAATGGACAGGGCCCGGTCGAGCAGTACTTC. Translation gives CASSANGQGPVEQYF. The complete variable domain, with remaining parts taken from reference TRBV5-1 and TRBJ2-7, reads KAGVTQTPRYLIKTRGQQVTLSCSPISGHRSVSWYQQTPGQGLQFLFEYFSETQRNKGNFPGRFSGRQFSNSRSEMNVSTLELGDSALYLCASSANGQGPVEQYFGPGTRLTVT.

V and J are TRBV28 and TRBJ2-7; TRBD1 might be the D (6 bases). The V end lost 3 bases, the J end lost 5 bases, and 14 bases lay between the germline ends. The CDR3 is made up of 14 amino acids. Germline CDR1 reads MDHEN; CDR2 reads SYDVKM. The CDR3 is CASSFPGARDEQYF. Written as DNA, the CDR3 is TGTGCCAGCAGTTTTCCAGGGGCTCGAGACGAGCAGTACTTC.

This rearrangement joins TRBV9 to TRBJ2-5, with 10 bases matching TRBD1. J gave up 4 bases and V 2 bases, and 5 bases lay outside the gene matches. CDR3 length: 15 residues. Germline V CDR1 and CDR2: SGDLS, YYNGEE. CDR3 amino acids: CASSVGTGDGETQYF. The CDR3 DNA sequence: TGTGCCAGCAGCGTTGGGACAGGGGACGGAGAGACCCAGTACTTC.

In DNA form, the CDR3 reads TGTGCCAGCAGCGTAATGGGGCCTAACACCGGGGAGCTGTTTTTT. Protein: CASSVMGPNTGELFF. This chain uses TRBV11-3 with TRBJ2-2, with D maybe TRBD1 (5 bases). Per germline, CDR1 SGHNT and CDR2 YENEEA. Deletions cut 5 bases from V and 2 bases from J, with 12 bases between. This CDR3 spans 15 amino acids.

V and J are TRBV7-6 and TRBJ2-1; D possibly corresponds to TRBD2 (6 bases). Between the trimmed V and J ends, which lost 3 bases and 5 bases, there was a span of 14 bases. The CDR3 has 15 amino acids. CDR1 and CDR2 (germline): SGHVS, FNYEAQ. This chain's CDR3 is CASSFPSAAHNEQFF. CDR3 DNA: TGTGCCAGCAGCTTTCCTAGCGCCGCGCACAATGAGCAGTTCTTC.

The chain joins TRBV30 to TRBJ2-1; TRBD2 might be the D (5 bases). The CDR3 runs to 14 residues. CDR1 is GTSNPN and CDR2 is SVGIG in the germline V gene (reference sequence). With 0 bases removed from V and 9 bases from J, the gap between germline ends came to 15 bases. CDR3 loop: CAWSVTRDRGEQFF. In DNA form, the CDR3 reads TGTGCCTGGAGTGTCACTAGGGATCGGGGTGAGCAGTTCTTC.

The chain couples TRBV7-8 to TRBJ2-5, with D hard to call. Germline assignment: CDR1 SGHVS and CDR2 FQNEAQ. Trimming removed 1 base from V and 0 bases from J, with 9 bases in between. The CDR3 has 15 residues. The CDR3 bases are TGTGCCAGCAGCTTAGAACTGGTGTACCAAGAGACCCAGTACTTC. Residues: CASSLELVYQETQYF. Full variable domain (rest looked up from reference TRBV7-8 and TRBJ2-5): GAGVSQSPRYKVAKRGQDVALRCDPISGHVSLFWYQQALGQGPEFLTYFQNEAQLDKSGLPSDRFFAERPEGSVSTLKIQRTQQEDSAVYLCASSLELVYQETQYFGPGTRLLVL.

The chain has TRBV27 and TRBJ2-3; TRBD1 matches 10 bases. The CDR3 consists of 16 residues. The V gene's germline CDR1 is MNHEY and CDR2 SMNVEV (reference sequence). V shed 5 bases, J shed 2 bases, and the junction held 7 bases outside the gene matches. CDR3 amino acids: CASSGPDRGFTDTQYF. CDR3 in DNA: TGTGCCAGCAGTGGGCCGGACAGGGGGTTCACAGATACGCAGTATTTT.

The chain joins TRBV6-6 to TRBJ2-5; 8 bases are a match to TRBD2. The V gene end was trimmed by 4 bases and the J gene end by 4 bases; junction bases not matched to a gene: 5. The V gene's germline CDR1 is MNHNY and CDR2 SVGAGI (reference sequence). This CDR3 is 14 amino acids long. The CDR3 DNA sequence: TGTGCCAGCAGTTGGTCAGCGGGAGCAGAGACCCAGTACTTC. It is translated as CASSWSAGAETQYF.

This clone has just a few counts. This chain joins TRBV7-8 and TRBJ1-2; D is ambiguous. V was trimmed by 1 base and J by 4 bases, leaving 16 bases between them. Germline-derived CDR1 and CDR2 are SGHVS and FQNEAQ. CDR3 length: 16 amino acids. The CDR3 DNA reads TGTGCCAGCAGCTTAGGGGAGGGCACCGGTTCCTATGGCTACACCTTC. Its protein is CASSLGEGTGSYGYTF.

The rearrangement links TRBV7-3 to TRBJ2-3; the match to TRBD2 covers 8 bases. Unmatched junction bases numbered 0, after V lost 4 bases and J lost 0 bases. The CDR3 loop spans 14 amino acids. Germline CDR1 is SGHTA and CDR2 is FQGTGA. The CDR3 here is CASSSGGSTDTQYF. CDR3 sequence (DNA): TGTGCCAGCAGCTCGGGGGGGAGCACAGATACGCAGTATTTT.

The V call is TRBV28, the J call TRBJ2-7; unclear D gene. The CDR3 contains 13 residues. CDR1 is MDHEN, CDR2 SYDVKM, per germline. V was cut by 7 bases and J by 4 bases, with 14 bases left in between. This CDR3 is CASNIDTPYEQYF. For the CDR3, the DNA is TGTGCCAGCAATATTGACACTCCATACGAGCAGTACTTC.

The J gene is TRBJ2-1, the V gene TRBV19; possible D gene TRBD1, 6 bases. Germline CDR1 and CDR2: LNHDA and SQIVND (reference sequence). CDR3 length: 12 residues. The germline V and J ends were trimmed by 3 bases and 9 bases, with 9 bases remaining between them. The CDR3 protein is CASSMIGGEQFF. DNA for the CDR3: TGTGCCAGTAGTATGATAGGGGGTGAGCAGTTCTTC.

As for this clone: One end of the junction varies from germline; a read error may be responsible. This chain connects TRBV30 to TRBJ2-7, with TRBD2 matching over 7 bases. This CDR3 spans 12 amino acids. Germline lookup yields CDR1 GTSNPN and CDR2 SVGIG (reference sequence). CDR3 coding DNA: TGTGCCTGGAGTGCTCCCCAGGTGCGGGACTATTTC. As protein: CAWSAPQVRDYF. Full variable domain (remainder filled in from reference TRBV30 and TRBJ2-7): SQTIHQWPATLVQPVGSPLSLECTVEGTSNPNLYWYRQAAGRGLQLLFYSVGIGQISSEVPQNLSASRPQDRQFILSSKKLLLSDSGFYLCAWSAPQVRDYFGPGTRLTVT.

V and J are TRBV7-9 and TRBJ1-6; D not certain. Between the trimmed V and J ends, which lost 1 base and 8 bases, there was a span of 6 bases. From germline, CDR1 is SEHNR and CDR2 FQNEAQ (reference sequence). The CDR3 is made up of 13 amino acids. For the CDR3, the DNA is TGTGCCAGCAGCTTAGTTACTGATTCACCCCTCCACTTT. It translates to CASSLVTDSPLHF.

This chain connects TRBV7-3 to TRBJ2-1, with a weak D call TRBD1 (5 bases). From germline, CDR1 is SGHTA and CDR2 FQGTGA. The CDR3 extends over 13 amino acids. V was shortened by 5 bases and J by 10 bases, with 15 bases between the two germline ends. The CDR3 reads CASSRLGPGEQFF. DNA for the CDR3: TGTGCCAGCAGCCGCCTCGGGCCAGGGGAGCAGTTCTTC.

The chain is built from TRBV5-6 and TRBJ2-3; 9 bases match TRBD1. The CDR3 runs 16 residues. CDR1 is SGHDT, CDR2 YYEEEE, per germline. V lost 4 bases to trimming and J lost 3 bases; unmatched junction nucleotides: 9. This CDR3 is CASSARRDRVTDTQYF. CDR3 nucleotide sequence: TGTGCCAGCAGCGCTAGACGGGACAGGGTAACAGATACGCAGTATTTT.